The present T cell receptor (beta chain) was sequenced within a study of regulatory T cells in long-lasting Graves disease. This clonotype was seen many times. The CDR3 contains 15 residues. V was clipped by 1 base and J by 5 bases; unmatched bases: 8. Per the germline V gene, CDR1 is DFQATT and CDR2 is SNEGSKA (reference sequence). Time point denoted: newly diagnosed GD, antithyroid drugs for less than 3 months. Making the TCR library involved RNA that had been extracted from PBMCs. One endocrinology department in Xi'an, China, was where patients came from. CDR3-region Arm-PCR and iRepertoire HTBI primers produced the TCR beta libraries. Original processing notes: Samples collectively showed 62 TRBV and fewer than 15 TRBJ segments. One entry per CDR3 protein results from TCRdb running MiXCR on the multiplex PCR reads. TCRdb, rather than the study authors, made the V and J calls. This table has approximately 400,000 distinct CDR3 sequences, 12% appearing once.

The same data also went into a second study, on T cells in Graves' hyperthyroidism and ophthalmopathy. That paper notes: Hyperthyroidism had been newly diagnosed in patients aged 18 to 65, and its duration was under 2 months.

This clonotype originated in a woman younger than 30 with Graves disease. Sequencing used peripheral blood mononuclear cells (PBMCs), obtained at new diagnosis, from a patient treated with antithyroid drugs. The chain employs TRBV20-1 and TRBJ1-5, with 7 positions matching TRBD1. The CDR3 DNA follows: TGCAGTGCTAGAGGCGACAGGGCTCCACATCAGCCCCAGCATTTT. It specifies CSARGDRAPHQPQHF.